The text below deals with one T cell receptor beta chain. The antigen is undetermined. This record belongs to a study of response to subunit inactivated influenza vaccine. Study-level findings and limits: A suggestion made by the authors is that each seasonal influenza vaccination recruits few new T cells.

TCRdb called the RT-PCR reads again in MiXCR, with one record for every CDR3 protein. The sample carries around 790,000 distinct CDR3 sequences, over 20% recorded once. CDR1 is DFQATT, CDR2 SNEGSKA, per germline (reference sequence). The CDR3 is 13 residues long. The junction had 1 base not matched to a gene; V was cut back by 4 bases and J by 6 bases. The receptor was isolated from a man in his fifties who received an inactivated influenza vaccine. Source: PBMCs from blood, taken approximately 5 days after vaccination. V and J are TRBV20-1 and TRBJ2-2; 11 positions agree with TRBD1. The CDR3, as DNA: TGCAGTGCTATGGGACAGGGGGCCGGGGAGCTGTTTTTT. Amino acids: CSAMGQGAGELFF.